One and the same sample provided the 32 T cell receptor beta chains below, sequenced in a study of radiotherapy plus CTLA-4 blockade in lung cancer. TCRdb keeps only in-frame clones here, not all; method: immunoSEQ multiplex PCR. The data show about 40,000 clones, roughly three quarters seen once. The input for sequencing was peripheral blood, taken from a patient treated with radiotherapy plus ipilimumab. These receptors came from a human donor with non-small cell lung cancer that progressed on radiotherapy plus ipilimumab.

The chain links TRBV7-9 to TRBJ2-7, with D perhaps matching TRBD2 (5 bases). Trimming left V 5 bases short and J 2 bases short, with 10 bases between. Germline V CDR1 and CDR2: SEHNR, FQNEAQ (reference sequence). The CDR3 has 13 residues. This CDR3 is CASSMDLAYEQYF. Here the CDR3 DNA reads TGTGCCAGCAGCATGGACTTAGCCTACGAGCAGTACTTC.

This sequence joins TRBV7-9 and TRBJ2-3; tentatively, D is TRBD2 (5 bases). Trimming pared 2 bases from V and 8 bases from J, leaving 17 bases between. Germline V lookup: CDR1 SEHNR, CDR2 FQNEAQ (reference sequence). This CDR3 spans 15 amino acids. The CDR3 here is CASSLYSGAEGTQYF. CDR3 in DNA: TGTGCCAGCAGCTTATACAGTGGCGCCGAGGGTACGCAGTATTTT. The variable domain in full, with the rest retrieved from reference TRBV7-9 and TRBJ2-3, is DTGVSQNPRHKITKRGQNVTFRCDPISEHNRLYWYRQTLGQGPEFLTYFQNEAQLEKSRLLSDRFSAERPKGSFSTLEIQRTEQGDSAMYLCASSLYSGAEGTQYFGPGTRLTVL.

The chain uses TRBV11-2 and TRBJ2-7; D is perhaps TRBD2 (6 bases). The germline V gene encodes CDR1 SGHAT and CDR2 FQNNGV. Trimming shortened V by 0 bases and J by 5 bases, and 14 bases separated the two germline ends. The CDR3 length is 15 residues. Here the CDR3 DNA reads TGTGCCAGCAGCTTAGAGGGGCCGTGGGAGGACGAGCAGTACTTC. Protein sequence: CASSLEGPWEDEQYF.

The chain recombines TRBV5-4 with TRBJ2-1, with D possibly being TRBD1 (6 bases). Germline V gives CDR1 SGHNT, CDR2 YYREEE (reference sequence). V lost 4 bases and J lost 3, with 11 bases in between. The CDR3 extends over 14 amino acids. The CDR3 loop is CASSPSDSYNEQFF. The CDR3, as DNA: TGTGCCAGCAGCCCATCGGACAGCTACAATGAGCAGTTCTTC. The entire variable domain, with the rest obtained from reference TRBV5-4 and TRBJ2-1, is as follows: ETGVTQSPTHLIKTRGQQVTLRCSSQSGHNTVSWYQQALGQGPQFIFQYYREEENGRGNFPPRFSGLQFPNYSSELNVNALELDDSALYLCASSPSDSYNEQFFGPGTRLTVL.

The V and J genes are TRBV2 and TRBJ2-5; TRBD1 aligns across 10 bases. Per the germline V gene, CDR1 is SNHLY and CDR2 is FYNNEI. V lost 6 bases to trimming and J lost 5 bases; unmatched junction nucleotides: 3. The length of the CDR3 is 13 residues. The chain's CDR3 is CASSAGQGETQYF. In nucleotides, the CDR3 is TGTGCCAGCAGCGCGGGACAGGGGGAGACCCAGTACTTC.

The chain uses TRBV7-2 and TRBJ1-5, with TRBD1 identical over 7 bases. The CDR3 extends over 13 amino acids. Germline V gene data show CDR1 as SGHTA and CDR2 as FQGNSA. V lost 4 bases to trimming and J lost 4 bases; unmatched junction nucleotides: 1. CDR3 coding DNA: TGTGCCAGCAGCTGGGACAGAAATCAGCCCCAGCATTTT. Translated, it gives CASSWDRNQPQHF.

The chain uses TRBV6-5 and TRBJ2-7; perhaps TRBD1 as D (6 bases). The CDR3 totals 12 residues. Trimming pared 8 bases from V and 4 bases from J, leaving 12 bases between. From germline, CDR1 is MNHEY and CDR2 SVGAGI. In DNA form, the CDR3 reads TGTGCCAGCGGTCGGACAGAATACGAGCAGTACTTC. Translation gives CASGRTEYEQYF.

The V gene is TRBV6-4, the J gene TRBJ1-1; 10 nucleotides align to TRBD1. This CDR3 spans 18 amino acids. V gave up 1 base and J gave up 11 bases; unmatched junction bases: 19. Germline V CDR1 and CDR2: MRHNA, SNTAGT. The CDR3 sequence is CASSDYSPGTGANLGAFF. For the CDR3, the DNA is TGTGCCAGCAGTGACTACTCTCCCGGGACAGGGGCCAACCTGGGGGCTTTCTTT.

The gene calls are TRBV5-1 and TRBJ1-1; D is perhaps TRBD1 (6 bases). The CDR3 runs to 14 residues. Germline CDR1 and CDR2: SGHRS and YFSETQ. V was clipped by 5 bases and J by 4 bases, with 15 bases between them. The CDR3 protein is CASRRTTGSTEAFF. The CDR3 DNA reads as TGCGCCAGCAGGCGGACGACAGGATCCACTGAAGCTTTCTTT.

This chain links TRBV2 with TRBJ1-5, with 8 bases identical to TRBD1. Germline CDR1 SNHLY, CDR2 FYNNEI. V was clipped by 5 bases and J by 8 bases; unmatched bases: 8. This CDR3 region has 14 residues. The CDR3 here is CASSIGQGSKPQHF. The CDR3, as DNA: TGTGCCAGCAGTATCGGACAGGGTTCAAAGCCCCAGCATTTT. Drawing the rest from reference TRBV2 and TRBJ1-5, the complete variable domain is EPEVTQTPSHQVTQMGQEVILRCVPISNHLYFYWYRQILGQKVEFLVSFYNNEISEKSEIFDDQFSVERPDGSNFTLKIRSTKLEDSAMYFCASSIGQGSKPQHFGDGTRLSIL.

V is TRBV18 and J is TRBJ2-5; a possible D gene is TRBD2 (6 bases). Trimming pared 6 bases from V and 1 base from J, leaving 21 bases between. Germline assignment: CDR1 KGHSH and CDR2 LQKENI. The CDR3 has 17 amino acids. DNA of the CDR3: TGTGCCAGCTCTCGGGAGCGAGTTAGGGGCACCCAAGAGACCCAGTACTTC. This gives the protein CASSRERVRGTQETQYF.

The chain uses TRBV19 and TRBJ2-7; 10 bases fit TRBD1. The CDR3 is made up of 14 amino acids. The germline gives CDR1 LNHDA, CDR2 SQIVND (reference sequence). The ends lost 5 bases at V and 3 bases at J; junction bases unmatched: 4. The CDR3 region has the DNA TGTGCCAGTAGTCCAAGGACAGGGGGCTACGAGCAGTACTTC. Protein sequence: CASSPRTGGYEQYF.

This clone is termed medium-sized. The rearrangement links TRBV19 to TRBJ1-1; TRBD1 agrees at 9 bases. Germline loops: CDR1 LNHDA, CDR2 SQIVND (reference sequence). The trim removed 4 bases at V and 1 base at J, leaving 4 bases unmatched. The CDR3 runs to 15 residues. CDR3 DNA: TGTGCCAGTAGTAAACCGGGACAGGGGAACACTGAAGCTTTCTTT. Translating gives CASSKPGQGNTEAFF.

The chain carries TRBV6-1 and TRBJ2-1, with TRBD1 matching over 8 bases. Germline values: CDR1 MNHNS, CDR2 SASEGT. V dropped 7 bases and J dropped 12; count of bases not matched to a gene: 17. The CDR3 loop spans 15 amino acids. CDR3 amino acids: CASKAGQGLGGRQFF. The CDR3, as DNA: TGTGCCAGCAAGGCCGGACAGGGCCTCGGGGGCAGGCAGTTCTTC.

The chain recombines TRBV9 with TRBJ2-7; TRBD2 matches at 13 bases. Germline trimming cut 4 bases from V and 3 bases from J; bases unmatched to any gene: 4. CDR3 length: 15 residues. CDR1 and CDR2 from the germline V gene are SGDLS and YYNGEE. The CDR3: CASSSTSGGFYEQYF. In DNA form, the CDR3 reads TGTGCCAGCAGCTCGACTAGCGGGGGGTTCTACGAGCAGTACTTC. Combining the CDR3 with reference TRBV9 and TRBJ2-7 gives the whole variable domain DSGVTQTPKHLITATGQRVTLRCSPRSGDLSVYWYQQSLDQGLQFLIQYYNGEERAKGNILERFSAQQFPDLHSELNLSSLELGDSALYFCASSSTSGGFYEQYFGPGTRLTVT.

The chain combines TRBV7-3 with TRBJ2-5; TRBD1 agrees at 9 bases. The V segment lost 6 bases and the J segment 1 base; nucleotides outside the gene matches: 0. There are 13 residues in the CDR3. The V gene's germline CDR1 is SGHTA and CDR2 FQGTGA. CDR3 in amino acids: CASRGQGQETQYF. In DNA form, the CDR3 reads TGTGCCAGCAGGGGACAGGGCCAAGAGACCCAGTACTTC.

This chain connects TRBV6-4 to TRBJ2-1; D is perhaps TRBD1 (5 bases). This CDR3 region has 16 residues. Germline loops: CDR1 MRHNA, CDR2 SNTAGT. V gave up 0 bases and J gave up 6 bases, with 15 bases separating them. The CDR3 region has the DNA TGTGCCAGCAGTGACTCCCCCGGTGGGGCCGGCAATGAGCAGTTCTTC. Its translation is CASSDSPGGAGNEQFF.

The chain recombines TRBV5-1 with TRBJ2-3; no firm D call. The CDR3 totals 15 residues. Germline V lookup: CDR1 SGHRS, CDR2 YFSETQ. The V gene lost 2 bases and the J gene lost 3 bases, with 13 bases spanning the gap. The CDR3 spells CASSLSTSGTDTQYF. CDR3 nucleotides: TGCGCCAGCAGCTTAAGTACCTCCGGGACAGATACGCAGTATTTT.

The rearrangement links TRBV11-1 to TRBJ2-7; possibly TRBD2 for D (5 bases). The germline V gene has CDR1 SGHAT and CDR2 FQDESV (reference sequence). V lost 6 bases to trimming and J lost 5 bases, with 11 bases between them. This CDR3 is built from 12 residues. CDR3 coding DNA: TGTGCCAGCAGGGGAGTAGGTGACGAGCAGTACTTC. Translated: CASRGVGDEQYF. Full variable domain (rest looked up from reference TRBV11-1 and TRBJ2-7): EAEVAQSPRYKITEKSQAVAFWCDPISGHATLYWYRQILGQGPELLVQFQDESVVDDSQLPKDRFSAERLKGVDSTLKIQPAELGDSAMYLCASRGVGDEQYFGPGTRLTVT.

This rearrangement joins TRBV5-5 to TRBJ1-6; TRBD1 matches 10 bases. CDR3 length equals 17 residues. V lost 0 bases, J lost 7 bases, and 7 bases stayed unmatched. Germline V gives CDR1 SGHKS, CDR2 YYEKEE (reference sequence). CDR3 protein: CASSLAAGQGLNSPLHF. The DNA for the CDR3 is TGTGCCAGCAGCTTGGCCGCGGGACAGGGGTTGAATTCACCCCTCCACTTT.

The chain has TRBV7-8 and TRBJ2-7, with 8 bases that match TRBD1. Germline CDR1 SGHVS, CDR2 FQNEAQ. The trim removed 5 bases at V and 4 bases at J, leaving 7 bases unmatched. The CDR3 sequence is 14 residues long. In DNA form, the CDR3 reads TGTGCCAGCAGCCCAGGGGGCTCGCCGTACGAGCAGTACTTC. Protein sequence: CASSPGGSPYEQYF.

The gene calls are TRBV4-1 and TRBJ2-5; D gene unclear. Trimming left V 1 base short and J 0 bases short, with 3 bases between. This CDR3 region has 13 residues. From germline, CDR1 is MGHRA and CDR2 YSYEKL. The CDR3 sequence is CASSQVYQETQYF. CDR3 nucleotide sequence: TGCGCCAGCAGCCAAGTCTACCAAGAGACCCAGTACTTC.

V gene TRBV9 combines with J gene TRBJ2-3, with D uncertain. CDR1 and CDR2 from the germline V gene are SGDLS and YYNGEE. There are 13 residues in the CDR3. The germline V and J ends were trimmed by 2 bases and 5 bases, with 9 bases remaining between them. Here the CDR3 reads CASSVQALDTQYF. CDR3 bases: TGTGCCAGCAGCGTTCAGGCTCTAGATACGCAGTATTTT. Together with reference TRBV9 and TRBJ2-3, the CDR3 gives the full variable domain: DSGVTQTPKHLITATGQRVTLRCSPRSGDLSVYWYQQSLDQGLQFLIQYYNGEERAKGNILERFSAQQFPDLHSELNLSSLELGDSALYFCASSVQALDTQYFGPGTRLTVL.

This clone was recorded only once. The rearrangement uses TRBV6-6 and TRBJ2-3, with 7 bases lining up with TRBD2. CDR1 MNHNY and CDR2 SVGAGI come from the germline V gene (reference sequence). This CDR3 spans 16 amino acids. V was clipped by 5 bases and J by 6 bases; unmatched bases: 14. The CDR3 here is CASSSRDYLWPDTQYF. CDR3 DNA: TGTGCCAGCAGTAGCCGGGACTACCTTTGGCCGGATACGCAGTATTTT.

The V call is TRBV2, the J call TRBJ2-5, with 10 bases fitting TRBD1. The end of the DNA is better explained by TRBJ2-7, so the J call may be wrong. The CDR3 length is 14 residues. The V gene's germline CDR1 is SNHLY and CDR2 FYNNEI. The CDR3: CASGGTGVTYEQYF. The CDR3 DNA follows: TGTGCCAGCGGCGGGACAGGGGTAACCTACGAGCAGTACTTC.

This clone was counted ten times or more. This chain uses TRBV7-8 with TRBJ2-7; tentative D call: TRBD1 (6 bases). Germline V lookup: CDR1 SGHVS, CDR2 FQNEAQ. V shed 10 bases and J shed 0 bases, with 19 bases lying between them. CDR3 size: 15 residues. The CDR3 nucleotides are TGTGCCACCTCCAAGGCCCAGGGGAGCTCCTACGAGCAGTACTTC. It encodes CATSKAQGSSYEQYF.

V usage is TRBV6-1 and J usage is TRBJ1-1; perhaps TRBD1 as D (5 bases). Germline V gene lookup returns CDR1 MNHNS and CDR2 SASEGT. V was cut by 2 bases and J by 3 bases, with 10 bases left in between. The CDR3 is 14 amino acids. Here the CDR3 DNA reads TGTGCCAGCAGTGAAACTTCAGGGTACACTGAAGCTTTCTTT. Translating it yields CASSETSGYTEAFF.

This chain connects TRBV27 to TRBJ2-5; tentative D call: TRBD2 (6 bases). Trimming shortened V by 4 bases and J by 4 bases, and 22 bases separated the two germline ends. CDR1 and CDR2 (germline): MNHEY, SMNVEV (reference sequence). This CDR3 spans 17 amino acids. CDR3 residues: CASSSERAGGVRETQYF. Written as DNA, the CDR3 is TGTGCCAGCAGTTCGGAAAGGGCAGGCGGGGTAAGAGAGACCCAGTACTTC.

The chain recombines TRBV7-9 with TRBJ1-1; no clear D gene. Per germline, CDR1 SEHNR and CDR2 FQNEAQ (reference sequence). V was pared by 5 bases and J by 5 bases, with 24 bases between. The CDR3 is 17 residues long. CDR3 DNA: TGTGCCAGCAGCGCCCGACCAGGCCAAGCCCGAGGGACTGAAGCTTTCTTT. The encoded protein is CASSARPGQARGTEAFF.

This sequence joins TRBV2 and TRBJ2-2; 15 bases align to TRBD2. CDR3 length: 18 amino acids. Germline CDR1 is SNHLY and CDR2 is FYNNEI. Trimming removed 7 bases from V and 1 base from J; junction bases left unmatched: 7. In DNA, the CDR3 is TGTGCCAGCACCTTAGGACTAGCGGGGGGGAGGAACACCGGGGAGCTGTTTTTT. This translates into CASTLGLAGGRNTGELFF.

The gene calls are TRBV5-1 and TRBJ1-2, with 10 bases matching TRBD1. The ends lost 3 bases at V and 3 bases at J; junction bases unmatched: 11. Germline V gene sequence: CDR1 SGHRS, CDR2 YFSETQ. The CDR3 totals 17 residues. In DNA form, the CDR3 reads TGCGCCAGCAGCTACCGGGGACAGGGGAGTCCTCACTATGGCTACACCTTC. It yields the protein CASSYRGQGSPHYGYTF.

In this sample, this clone turned up a few times. The V gene is TRBV5-1, the J gene TRBJ2-6; no definite D call. Germline CDR1 reads SGHRS; CDR2 reads YFSETQ. CDR3 size: 16 residues. V was cut by 1 base and J by 2 bases, with 10 bases left in between. The CDR3, as DNA: TGCGCCAGCAGCTTGAAGAGCCCGACTGGGGCCAACGTCCTGACTTTC. It encodes CASSLKSPTGANVLTF. The variable domain in full, with the rest retrieved from reference TRBV5-1 and TRBJ2-6, is KAGVTQTPRYLIKTRGQQVTLSCSPISGHRSVSWYQQTPGQGLQFLFEYFSETQRNKGNFPGRFSGRQFSNSRSEMNVSTLELGDSALYLCASSLKSPTGANVLTFGAGSRLTVL.